The 19 T cell receptor beta chains reported below all come from one sample, sequenced in a study of beta chain features in type 1 diabetes. The authors reverse transcribed all of the isolated RNA, so sequencing captured expressed TCRB transcripts. Assay used: immunoSEQ multiplex PCR; TCRdb lists only in-frame clones, some missing. The data contain 200,000 to 300,000 clones, 68% of them singletons. Sequenced material: naive CD4+ T cells from blood. Receptor source: a man aged 25-40 years in good health.

V is TRBV4-3 and J is TRBJ2-7; D is undetermined. Germline V gene lookup returns CDR1 LGHNA and CDR2 YSLEER. The CDR3 is 14 amino acids. V shed 2 bases and J shed 3 bases, with 11 bases lying between them. The CDR3 bases are TGCGCCAGCAGCCAACCCCCGCCACTCTACGAGCAGTACTTC. Protein: CASSQPPPLYEQYF.

The chain uses TRBV7-9 and TRBJ1-1, with D perhaps matching TRBD1 (6 bases). This CDR3 is 13 amino acids long. Trimming took off 5 bases at V and 5 bases at J, with 12 bases between the two ends. The germline V gene has CDR1 SEHNR and CDR2 FQNEAQ (reference sequence). CDR3 in amino acids: CASSDNRETEAFF. The CDR3 DNA is TGTGCCAGCAGCGATAACAGGGAGACTGAAGCTTTCTTT.

The sample holds a few counts of this clone. The chain is built from TRBV29-1 and TRBJ2-7; D is undetermined. Trimming left V 5 bases short and J 6 bases short, with 11 bases between. Germline-derived CDR1 and CDR2 are SQVTM and ANQGSEA. The CDR3 extends over 11 amino acids. CDR3 DNA: TGCAGCGTTCAGGTTAAGGGCGAGCAGTACTTC. It specifies CSVQVKGEQYF.

This chain links TRBV6-5 with TRBJ2-1; D is ambiguous. Per germline, CDR1 MNHEY and CDR2 SVGAGI. The CDR3 has 11 residues. V lost 2 bases, J lost 10 bases, and 6 bases lay in between. The CDR3 region is CASSYMGEQFF. DNA for the CDR3: TGTGCCAGCAGTTACATGGGAGAGCAGTTCTTC.

The V call is TRBV6-5, the J call TRBJ2-7; tentatively, D is TRBD2 (5 bases). The germline gives CDR1 MNHEY, CDR2 SVGAGI. With 8 bases removed from V and 3 bases from J, the gap between germline ends came to 14 bases. The CDR3 loop spans 13 amino acids. The CDR3 DNA is TGTGCCAGCTCCCGAGGGAAGGGCTACGAGCAGTACTTC. Its protein is CASSRGKGYEQYF.

In DNA form, the CDR3 reads TGTGCCAGCAGCTTAGCGGGTACAGCGAACACTGAAGCTTTCTTT. This encodes CASSLAGTANTEAFF. The chain links TRBV7-2 to TRBJ1-1; D gene uncertain. Germline V gene data show CDR1 as SGHTA and CDR2 as FQGNSA. The ends were cut back, 0 bases at V and 1 base at J, with 9 bases in the middle. The CDR3 totals 15 residues. Complete variable domain (other parts from reference TRBV7-2 and TRBJ1-1): GAGVSQSPSNKVTEKGKDVELRCDPISGHTALYWYRQSLGQGLEFLIYFQGNSAPDKSGLPSDRFSAERTGGSVSTLTIQRTQQEDSAVYLCASSLAGTANTEAFFGQGTRLTVV.

The chain employs TRBV29-1 and TRBJ1-5; perhaps TRBD1 as D (5 bases). Trimming removed 4 bases at V and 0 bases at J, with 10 bases between. The V gene's germline CDR1 is SQVTM and CDR2 ANQGSEA. This CDR3 comprises 14 residues. CDR3 in DNA: TGCAGCGTTGCGGGGCAGGATAGCAATCAGCCCCAGCATTTT. Protein product: CSVAGQDSNQPQHF.

This clone was picked up a small number of times. The chain carries TRBV2 and TRBJ1-2; 8 positions match TRBD1. Unmatched junction bases numbered 10, after V lost 8 bases and J lost 8 bases. In germline, CDR1 is SNHLY, CDR2 FYNNEI. This CDR3 spans 13 amino acids. CDR3 loop: CASARTGLRGYTF. Here the CDR3 DNA reads TGTGCCAGCGCTAGGACAGGGCTGAGAGGCTACACCTTC.

The gene calls are TRBV11-2 and TRBJ2-1; tentative D call: TRBD2 (6 bases). Trimming took 1 base from V and 5 from J, leaving 9 bases between them. Germline assignment: CDR1 SGHAT and CDR2 FQNNGV. The CDR3 extends over 14 amino acids. The CDR3 DNA is TGTGCCAGCAGCTTAGCTAGCGTCAACAATGAGCAGTTCTTC. It encodes CASSLASVNNEQFF.

V usage is TRBV4-3 and J usage is TRBJ2-3; D gene ambiguous. Trimming removed 4 bases at V and 3 bases at J, with 14 bases between. CDR3 length: 15 amino acids. CDR1 LGHNA and CDR2 YSLEER come from the germline V gene. The CDR3 region is CASSPSGSRTDTQYF. CDR3 sequence (DNA): TGCGCCAGCAGCCCTTCCGGGTCCAGGACAGATACGCAGTATTTT.

This clone was observed once. The genes are TRBV2 and TRBJ2-5; no clear D gene. Germline CDR1 SNHLY, CDR2 FYNNEI. Trimming removed 3 bases at V and 7 bases at J, with 6 bases between. This CDR3 is built from 11 residues. The CDR3 nucleotides are TGTGCCAGCAGTGACGACTCGACCCAGTACTTC. Its translation is CASSDDSTQYF.

This clone has only a few counts. The rearrangement links TRBV5-1 to TRBJ1-5; 9 bases line up with TRBD1. Germline V gene lookup returns CDR1 SGHRS and CDR2 YFSETQ. The CDR3 covers 15 residues. The trim removed 4 bases at V and 4 bases at J, leaving 6 bases unmatched. The CDR3 protein is CASSQTTGGNQPQHF. CDR3 DNA: TGCGCCAGCAGCCAGACGACAGGGGGAAATCAGCCCCAGCATTTT.

This clone was recorded once. V is TRBV7-6 and J is TRBJ2-5; 11 positions agree with TRBD2. The length of the CDR3 is 16 residues. The germline V gene has CDR1 SGHVS and CDR2 FNYEAQ. V dropped 5 bases and J dropped 9; count of bases not matched to a gene: 14. CDR3 loop: CASSDTPGLAVRAQYF. DNA of the CDR3: TGTGCCAGCAGCGACACACCGGGACTAGCGGTCCGGGCCCAGTACTTC.

The CDR3 region is CASSQVGQQYNEQFF. The CDR3 DNA reads as TGTGCCAGCAGCCAAGTGGGACAGCAATACAATGAGCAGTTCTTC. V gene TRBV14 combines with J gene TRBJ2-1; 7 positions match TRBD1. The V gene's germline CDR1 is SGHDN and CDR2 FVKESK. The CDR3 totals 15 residues. With V trimmed by 1 base and J by 4 bases, 4 bases remained unmatched.

The chain carries TRBV7-2 and TRBJ2-2, with TRBD1 matching over 8 bases. CDR1 SGHTA and CDR2 FQGNSA come from the germline V gene. The CDR3 spans 15 residues. J gave up 4 bases and V 5 bases, and 6 bases lay outside the gene matches. This CDR3 is CASSPDRDATGELFF. As DNA, the CDR3 is TGTGCCAGCAGCCCGGACAGGGATGCCACCGGGGAGCTGTTTTTT. The variable domain in full, with the rest retrieved from reference TRBV7-2 and TRBJ2-2, is GAGVSQSPSNKVTEKGKDVELRCDPISGHTALYWYRQSLGQGLEFLIYFQGNSAPDKSGLPSDRFSAERTGGSVSTLTIQRTQQEDSAVYLCASSPDRDATGELFFGEGSRLTVL.

The chain recombines TRBV30 with TRBJ2-3; 8 bases agree with TRBD1. Germline V gives CDR1 GTSNPN, CDR2 SVGIG (reference sequence). The CDR3 extends over 15 amino acids. Trimming removed 0 bases from V and 4 bases from J; junction bases left unmatched: 6. The CDR3 region is CAWSVQGVRADTQYF. In nucleotides, the CDR3 is TGTGCCTGGAGTGTACAGGGGGTCAGAGCAGATACGCAGTATTTT.

V is TRBV13 and J is TRBJ2-2; D is possibly TRBD1 or TRBD2 (5 bases each). Germline V gives CDR1 PRHDT, CDR2 FYEKMQ (reference sequence). The CDR3 contains 16 residues. Trimming left V 6 bases short and J 4 bases short, with 18 bases between. For the CDR3, the DNA is TGTGCCAGCAGACAGGTGGGACGACAAGTCACCGGGGAGCTGTTTTTT. Translated: CASRQVGRQVTGELFF.

The chain joins TRBV25-1 to TRBJ2-7; TRBD1 matches 7 bases. The CDR3 spans 15 residues. Germline V CDR1 and CDR2: MGHDK, SYGVNS. Trimming took 1 base from V and 2 from J; bases not matched to a gene: 5. CDR3 protein: CASSELRQGTYEQYF. CDR3 bases: TGTGCCAGCAGTGAATTAAGACAGGGAACCTACGAGCAGTACTTC.

Only a few counts were recorded for this clone. This chain uses TRBV5-4 with TRBJ2-1; D unresolved. The CDR3 runs to 16 residues. Trimming shortened V by 3 bases and J by 2 bases, and 15 bases separated the two germline ends. Germline assignment: CDR1 SGHNT and CDR2 YYREEE (reference sequence). The CDR3 DNA follows: TGTGCCAGCAGCTCCCCAACGCTCTCTCCCTACAATGAGCAGTTCTTC. This encodes CASSSPTLSPYNEQFF.